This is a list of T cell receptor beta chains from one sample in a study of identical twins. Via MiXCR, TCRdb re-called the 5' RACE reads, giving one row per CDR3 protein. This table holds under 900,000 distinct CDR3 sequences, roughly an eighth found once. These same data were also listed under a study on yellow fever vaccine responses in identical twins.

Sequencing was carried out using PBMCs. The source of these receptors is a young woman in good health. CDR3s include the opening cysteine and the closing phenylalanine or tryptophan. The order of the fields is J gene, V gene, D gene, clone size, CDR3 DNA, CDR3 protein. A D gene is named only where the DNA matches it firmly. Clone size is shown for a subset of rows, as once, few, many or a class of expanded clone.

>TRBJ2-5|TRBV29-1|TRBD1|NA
TGCAGCGCCACTTCAGGGGGATCGGAGACCCAGTACTTC
CSATSGGSETQYF
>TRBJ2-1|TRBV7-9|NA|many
TGTGCCAGCAGCTCGCAGGGACACAATGAGCAGTTCTTC
CASSSQGHNEQFF
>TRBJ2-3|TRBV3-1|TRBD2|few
TGTGCCAGCAGCCCATGGGAGCGGGGGCTCGCAGATACGCAGTATTTT
CASSPWERGLADTQYF
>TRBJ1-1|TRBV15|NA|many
TGTGCCACCAGCAGTGCGTGGGGGTTAGCTGAAGCTTTCTTT
CATSSAWGLAEAFF
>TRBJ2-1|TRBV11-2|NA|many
TGTGCCAGCAGCTCCCCCCGGGCAGGGCCGAGCTCCTACAATGAGCAGTTCTTC
CASSSPRAGPSSYNEQFF
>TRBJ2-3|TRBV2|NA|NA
TGTGCCAGCAGCGGGGAGGCCACAGATACGCAGTATTTT
CASSGEATDTQYF
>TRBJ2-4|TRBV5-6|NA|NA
TGTGCCAGCAGCTTGCTAAGCGTGAACATTCAGTACTTC
CASSLLSVNIQYF
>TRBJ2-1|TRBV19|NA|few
TGTGCCAGTAGGCCCGACTCAAATATGTACAATGAGCAGTTCTTC
CASRPDSNMYNEQFF
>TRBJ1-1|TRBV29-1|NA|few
TGCAGCGAGATTCAGGGTCTCACTGAAGCTTTCTTT
CSEIQGLTEAFF
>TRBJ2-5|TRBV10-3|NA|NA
TGTGCCATCAGTGAGGGTAGGGGTGCTACTCTCACCCAGTACTTC
CAISEGRGATLTQYF
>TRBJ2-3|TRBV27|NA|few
TGTGCCAGCAGTTTAAGGGCGGATTGGGCCCCAGATACGCAGTATTTT
CASSLRADWAPDTQYF
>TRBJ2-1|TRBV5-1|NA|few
TGCGCCAGCAGGTTGCATCATAATGAGCAGTTCTTC
CASRLHHNEQFF
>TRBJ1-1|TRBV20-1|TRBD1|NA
TGCAGTGCTGACAGGGGGCTGAACACTGAAGCTTTCTTT
CSADRGLNTEAFF
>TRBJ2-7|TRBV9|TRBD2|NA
TGTGCCAGCAGCGTAGGTGGACTAGCGGGAGCGGAGGAGCAGTACTTC
CASSVGGLAGAEEQYF
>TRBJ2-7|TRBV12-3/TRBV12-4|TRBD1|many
TGTGCCAGCAGCTCAAAGTCCCTCCTGGACAGGGGAAGCTCCTACGAGCAGTACTTC
CASSSKSLLDRGSSYEQYF
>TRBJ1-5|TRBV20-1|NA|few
TGCAGTGCCTCCCGGGGCGTGACCAATCAGCCCCAGCATTTT
CSASRGVTNQPQHF
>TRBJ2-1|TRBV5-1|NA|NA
TGCGCCAGCAGCCCGAGCGGGCTAGCGTTGGGCAATGAGCAGTTCTTC
CASSPSGLALGNEQFF
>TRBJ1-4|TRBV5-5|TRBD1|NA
TGTGCCAGCAGCTCATCCGGGACAGGGGTAGAAAAACTGTTTTTT
CASSSSGTGVEKLFF
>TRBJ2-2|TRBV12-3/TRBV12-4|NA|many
TGTGCCAGCAGTTTTGGGCTAGCGAGAACGAACACCGGGGAGCTGTTTTTT
CASSFGLARTNTGELFF
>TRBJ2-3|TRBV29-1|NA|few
TGCAGCGTTGAAATCCAGGTCACAGATACGCAGTATTTT
CSVEIQVTDTQYF
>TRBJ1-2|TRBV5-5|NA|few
TGTGCCAGCAGCTTGGTTGAGGGAGAAAACTATGGCTACACCTTC
CASSLVEGENYGYTF
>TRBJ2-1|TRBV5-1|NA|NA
TGCGCCAGCAGCTTGGATTCGGTAGCGTGGAATGAGCAGTTCTTC
CASSLDSVAWNEQFF
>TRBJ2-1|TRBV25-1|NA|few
TGTGCCAGCAGTGAAGGGCGCGATGAGCAGTTCTTC
CASSEGRDEQFF
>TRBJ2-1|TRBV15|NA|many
TGTGCCACCAGCAGAGAGGACAAGTACAATGAGCAGTTCTTC
CATSREDKYNEQFF
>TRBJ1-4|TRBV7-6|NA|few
TGTGCCAGCAGCTTAGAGTTGGGCAGGGGACAACTGTTTTTT
CASSLELGRGQLFF
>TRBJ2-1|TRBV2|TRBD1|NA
TGTGCCAGCACCGGACAGGGGGCTTCCTACAATGAGCAGTTCTTC
CASTGQGASYNEQFF
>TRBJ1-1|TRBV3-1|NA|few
TGTGCCAGCAGCCAAGACCCTTCGACGGGGACCCCGTACGCTTTCTTT
CASSQDPSTGTPYAFF
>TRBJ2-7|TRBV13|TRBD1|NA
TGTGCCAGCAGCTCTTTCAGGGGGCGCGAAGACGAGCAGTACTTC
CASSSFRGREDEQYF
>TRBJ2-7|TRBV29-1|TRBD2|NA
TGCAGCGTTGAAGGGGCTAGCGGGAGGAACCCCTACGAGCAGTACTTC
CSVEGASGRNPYEQYF
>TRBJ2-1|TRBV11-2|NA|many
TGTGCCAGCAGGACTAGGCCGTACAATGAGCAGTTCTTC
CASRTRPYNEQFF
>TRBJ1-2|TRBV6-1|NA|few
TGTGCCAGCGGTATGGGGCGCGGTTATGGCTACACCTTC
CASGMGRGYGYTF
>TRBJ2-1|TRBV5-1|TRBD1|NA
TGCGCCAGCAGCTCGTGGACAGGAACCTACAATGAGCAGTTCTTC
CASSSWTGTYNEQFF
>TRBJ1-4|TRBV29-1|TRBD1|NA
TGCAGCGCCAGGGACAGCCTCTATGAAAAACTGTTTTTT
CSARDSLYEKLFF
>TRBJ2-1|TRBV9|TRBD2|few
TGTGCCAGCAGCCCCGGGACTAGCGGGAGTAAAATTAGCTCCTACAATGAGCAGTTCTTC
CASSPGTSGSKISSYNEQFF
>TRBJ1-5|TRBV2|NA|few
TGTGCCAGCAATTCAGGCGATAATCAGCCCCAGCATTTT
CASNSGDNQPQHF
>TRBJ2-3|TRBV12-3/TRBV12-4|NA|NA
TGTGCCAGCAGTCCCGAGGGGGGCACAGGTACGCAGTATTTT
CASSPEGGTGTQYF
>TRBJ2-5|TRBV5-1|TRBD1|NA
TGCGCCAGCAGCTATGGGACAGTAGGCCAAGAGACCCAGTACTTC
CASSYGTVGQETQYF
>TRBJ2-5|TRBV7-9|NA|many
TGTGCCAGCAGCTTAGATATGGATCAAGAGACCCAGTACTTC
CASSLDMDQETQYF
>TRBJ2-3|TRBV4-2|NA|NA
TGTGCCAGCAGCCCGGACCGGGACCTTGGTACGCAGTATTTT
CASSPDRDLGTQYF
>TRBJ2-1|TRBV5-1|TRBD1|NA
TGCGCCAGCAGCCAGAGGGGAGGGACAGGGGCTCTCAATGAGCAGTTCTTC
CASSQRGGTGALNEQFF
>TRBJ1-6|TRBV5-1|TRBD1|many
TGCGCCAGCAGCCGCGGGACAGGGGATAATTCACCCCTCCACTTT
CASSRGTGDNSPLHF
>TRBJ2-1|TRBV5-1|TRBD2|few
TGCGCCAGCAGGCCCGCGGGGGATACCTACAATGAGCAGTTCTTC
CASRPAGDTYNEQFF
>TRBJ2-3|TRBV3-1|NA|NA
TGTGCCAGCAGCCAATCATTAGCGTCCGCAGCTATGTATAGTAACACAGATACGCAGTATTTT
CASSQSLASAAMYSNTDTQYF